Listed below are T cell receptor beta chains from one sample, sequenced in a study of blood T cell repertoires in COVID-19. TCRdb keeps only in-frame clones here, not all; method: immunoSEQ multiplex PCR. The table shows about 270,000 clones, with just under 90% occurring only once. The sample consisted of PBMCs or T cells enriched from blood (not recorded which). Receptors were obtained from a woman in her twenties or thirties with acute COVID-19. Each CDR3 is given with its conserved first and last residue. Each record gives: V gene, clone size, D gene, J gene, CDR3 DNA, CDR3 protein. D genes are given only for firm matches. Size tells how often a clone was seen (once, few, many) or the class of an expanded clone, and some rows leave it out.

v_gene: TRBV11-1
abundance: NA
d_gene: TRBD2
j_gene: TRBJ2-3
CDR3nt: TGTGCCAGCAGCTTTGGGGGGGCAGATACGCAGTATTTT
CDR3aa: CASSFGGADTQYF

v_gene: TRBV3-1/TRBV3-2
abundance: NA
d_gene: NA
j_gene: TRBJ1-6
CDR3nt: TGTGCCAGCAGCCCGACCGAGGACATCATTGGGAATTCACCCCTCCACTTT
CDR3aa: CASSPTEDIIGNSPLHF

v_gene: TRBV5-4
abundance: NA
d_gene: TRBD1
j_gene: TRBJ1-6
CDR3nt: TGTGCCAGCAGCTTAGGACAGGGAAATAATTCACCCCTCCACTTT
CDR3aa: CASSLGQGNNSPLHF

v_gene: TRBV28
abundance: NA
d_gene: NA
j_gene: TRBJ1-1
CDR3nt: TGTGCCAGCACCGGGGAGGGTCTGAACACTGAAGCTTTCTTT
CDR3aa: CASTGEGLNTEAFF

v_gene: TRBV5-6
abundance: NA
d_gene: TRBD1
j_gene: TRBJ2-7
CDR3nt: TGTGCCAGCAGCTTGGGACAGGGGAGCTACGAGCAGTACTTC
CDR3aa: CASSLGQGSYEQYF

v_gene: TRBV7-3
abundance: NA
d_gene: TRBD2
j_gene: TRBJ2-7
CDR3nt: TGTGCCAGCAGCTTATTAGCTAGCGGGAGAGGCGAGCAGTACTTC
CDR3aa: CASSLLASGRGEQYF

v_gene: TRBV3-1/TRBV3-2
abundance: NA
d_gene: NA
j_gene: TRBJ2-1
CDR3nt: TGTGCCAGCAGCCAAGACCTTGCAGGGAATGAGCAGTTCTTC
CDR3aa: CASSQDLAGNEQFF

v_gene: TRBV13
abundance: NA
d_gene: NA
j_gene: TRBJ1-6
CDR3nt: TGTGCCAGCAGCCCCCGCGGGTCGTATAATTCACCCCTCCACTTT
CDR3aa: CASSPRGSYNSPLHF

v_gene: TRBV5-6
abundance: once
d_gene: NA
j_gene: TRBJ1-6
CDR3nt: TGTGCCAGCAGCTCGACAGACAACTTCTATAATTCACCCCTCCACTTT
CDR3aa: CASSSTDNFYNSPLHF

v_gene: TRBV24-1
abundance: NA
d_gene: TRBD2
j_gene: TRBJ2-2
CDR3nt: TGTGCCACCAGTGATCCCACGACTAGCGGGTTACCTACCGGGGAGCTGTTTTTT
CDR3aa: CATSDPTTSGLPTGELFF

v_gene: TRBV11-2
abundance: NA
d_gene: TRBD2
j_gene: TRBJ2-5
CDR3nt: TGTGCCAGCAGCTTATCTCTTACTAGCGGGGAGACCCAGTACTTC
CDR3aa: CASSLSLTSGETQYF

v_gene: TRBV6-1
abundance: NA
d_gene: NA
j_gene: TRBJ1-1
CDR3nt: TGTGCCAGCAGTGAAACAGGGATTGACACTGAAGCTTTCTTT
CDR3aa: CASSETGIDTEAFF

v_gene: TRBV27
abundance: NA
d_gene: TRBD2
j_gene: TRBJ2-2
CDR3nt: TGTGCCAGCAGTTTGCTAGCGGGAGTTGGTGGGGAGCTGTTTTTT
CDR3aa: CASSLLAGVGGELFF

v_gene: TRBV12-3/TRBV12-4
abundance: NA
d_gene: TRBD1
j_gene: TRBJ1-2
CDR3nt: TGTGCCAGCAGACTGACAGGGAGGAATGGCTACACCTTC
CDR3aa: CASRLTGRNGYTF

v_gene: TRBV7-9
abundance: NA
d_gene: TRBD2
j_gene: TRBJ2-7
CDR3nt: TGTGCCAGCAGCCCCGGGACTAACAAGAACGAGCAGTACTTC
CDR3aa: CASSPGTNKNEQYF

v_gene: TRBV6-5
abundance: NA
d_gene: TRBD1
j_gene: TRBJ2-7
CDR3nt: TGTGCCAGCAGAGACCAGGGGGCGAACGAGCAGTACTTC
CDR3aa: CASRDQGANEQYF

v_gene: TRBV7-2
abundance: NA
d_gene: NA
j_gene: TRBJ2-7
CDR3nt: TGTGCCAGCAGCTTAGATGTGGCGGTTCCTTCCTCCGAGCAGTACTTC
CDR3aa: CASSLDVAVPSSEQYF

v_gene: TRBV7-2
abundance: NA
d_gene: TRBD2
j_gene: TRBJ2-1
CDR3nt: TGTGCCAGCAGCACCCGACTAGCCGAAAGCAATGAGCAGTTCTTC
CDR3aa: CASSTRLAESNEQFF

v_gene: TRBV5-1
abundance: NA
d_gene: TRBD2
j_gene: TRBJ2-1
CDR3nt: TGCGCCAGCAGCTTGGAAGGGGCGGGGGGCTCCTACAATGAGCAGTTCTTC
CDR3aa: CASSLEGAGGSYNEQFF

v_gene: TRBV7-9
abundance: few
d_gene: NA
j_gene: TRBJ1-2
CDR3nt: TGTGCCAGCAGCTCATCAGGGTACAGCTACACCTTC
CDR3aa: CASSSSGYSYTF

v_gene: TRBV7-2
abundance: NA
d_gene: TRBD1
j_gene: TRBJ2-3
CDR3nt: TGTGCCAGCAGCCGGGACAGGGGAGGTACAGATACGCAGTATTTT
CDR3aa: CASSRDRGGTDTQYF

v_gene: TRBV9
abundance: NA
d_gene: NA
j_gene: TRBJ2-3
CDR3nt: TGTGCCAGCAGTAAAGCGTTGGAAACAGATACGCAGTATTTT
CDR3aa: CASSKALETDTQYF

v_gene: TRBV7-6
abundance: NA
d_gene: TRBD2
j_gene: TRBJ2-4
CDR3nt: TGTGCCAGCAGCCCATCGGGGGGGAGGGATGAGAAAAACATTCAGTACTTC
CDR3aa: CASSPSGGRDEKNIQYF

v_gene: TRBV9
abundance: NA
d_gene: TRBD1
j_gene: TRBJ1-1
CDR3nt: TGTGCCAGCAGCGTTTGGACGTCCGAGGGGGCGGTTTTTTGCACTGAAGCTTTCTTT
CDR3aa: CASSVWTSEGAVFCTEAFF

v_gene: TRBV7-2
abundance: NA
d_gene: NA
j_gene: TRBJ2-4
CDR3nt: TGTGCCAGCAACGAGAATGCGGACATTCAGTACTTC
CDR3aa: CASNENADIQYF

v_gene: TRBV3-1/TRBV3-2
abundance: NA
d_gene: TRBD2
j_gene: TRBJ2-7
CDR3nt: TGTGCCAGCAGCCAAGATGGAGCGGGAGGGCTTGAGCAGTACTTC
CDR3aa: CASSQDGAGGLEQYF

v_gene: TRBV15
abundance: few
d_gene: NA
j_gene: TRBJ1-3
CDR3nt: TGTGCCACCAGCAGAGACCGGGGAGATTACTCTGGAAACACCATATATTTT
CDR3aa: CATSRDRGDYSGNTIYF

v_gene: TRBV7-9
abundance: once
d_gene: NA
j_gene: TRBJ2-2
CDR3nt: TGTGCCAGCAGCTTAGAACAGACCGGGGAGCTGTTTTTT
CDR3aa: CASSLEQTGELFF

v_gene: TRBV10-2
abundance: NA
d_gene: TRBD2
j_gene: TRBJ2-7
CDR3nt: TGCGCCAGCAGCGCGGGACTAGGCGAGCAGTACTTC
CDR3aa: CASSAGLGEQYF

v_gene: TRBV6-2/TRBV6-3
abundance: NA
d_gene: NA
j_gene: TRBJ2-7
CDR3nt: TGTGCCAGCAGTTACGCCGTCGCGGACTCCTCCTACGAGCAGTACTTC
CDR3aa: CASSYAVADSSYEQYF

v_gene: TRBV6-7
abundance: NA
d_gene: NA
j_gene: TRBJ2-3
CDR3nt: TGTGCCAGCAGTCCCTCCCTCCGAGGCTATAATACGCAGTATTTT
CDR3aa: CASSPSLRGYNTQYF

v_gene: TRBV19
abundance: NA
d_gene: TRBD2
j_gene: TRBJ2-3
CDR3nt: TGTGCCAGTAGTATAGTTGGAGCGGGAGTTCCGGATACGCAGTATTTT
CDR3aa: CASSIVGAGVPDTQYF

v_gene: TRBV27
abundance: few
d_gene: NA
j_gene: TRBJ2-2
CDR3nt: TGTGCCAGCAGTTTTGCGGACCCGGGGACCGGGGAGCTGTTTTTT
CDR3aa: CASSFADPGTGELFF

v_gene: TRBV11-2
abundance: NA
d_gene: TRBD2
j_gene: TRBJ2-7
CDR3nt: TGTGCCAGCAGCTGGACTAGCGGGGCCTTGGAGCAGTACTTC
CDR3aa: CASSWTSGALEQYF

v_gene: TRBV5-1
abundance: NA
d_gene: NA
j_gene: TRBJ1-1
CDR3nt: TGCGCCAGCAGCTTGGGAGACACTGAAGCTTTCTTT
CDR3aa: CASSLGDTEAFF

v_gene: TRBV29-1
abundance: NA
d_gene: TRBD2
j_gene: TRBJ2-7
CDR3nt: TGCAGCGTCCGGACTAGCGGGAGGTACGAGCAGTACTTC
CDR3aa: CSVRTSGRYEQYF

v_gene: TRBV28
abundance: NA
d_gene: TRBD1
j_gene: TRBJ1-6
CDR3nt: TGTGCCAGCAGTTTATTTCGGGCAGGGGGCGCGTCACCCCTCCACTTT
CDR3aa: CASSLFRAGGASPLHF

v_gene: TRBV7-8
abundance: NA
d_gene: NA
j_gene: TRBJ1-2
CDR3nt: TGTGCCAGCGCCGACACCGACTATGGCTACACCTTC
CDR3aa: CASADTDYGYTF